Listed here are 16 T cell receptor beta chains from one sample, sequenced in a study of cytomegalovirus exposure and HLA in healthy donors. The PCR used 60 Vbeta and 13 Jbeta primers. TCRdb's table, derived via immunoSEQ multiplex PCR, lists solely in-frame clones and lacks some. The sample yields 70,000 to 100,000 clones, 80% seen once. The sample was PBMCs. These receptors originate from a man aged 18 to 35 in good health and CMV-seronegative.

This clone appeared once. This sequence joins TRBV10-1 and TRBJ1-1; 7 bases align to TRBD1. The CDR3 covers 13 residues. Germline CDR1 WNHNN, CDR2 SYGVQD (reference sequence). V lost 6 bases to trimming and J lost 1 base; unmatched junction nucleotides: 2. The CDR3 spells CASSRTGNTEAFF. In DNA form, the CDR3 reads TGCGCCAGCAGCCGGACAGGGAACACTGAAGCTTTCTTT.

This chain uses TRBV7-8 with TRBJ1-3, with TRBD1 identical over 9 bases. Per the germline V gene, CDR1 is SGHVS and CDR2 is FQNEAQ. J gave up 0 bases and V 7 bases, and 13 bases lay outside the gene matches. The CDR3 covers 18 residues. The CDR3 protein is CASTYPRTGAFSGNTIYF. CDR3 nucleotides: TGTGCCAGCACCTATCCCCGGACAGGGGCGTTCTCTGGAAACACCATATATTTT.

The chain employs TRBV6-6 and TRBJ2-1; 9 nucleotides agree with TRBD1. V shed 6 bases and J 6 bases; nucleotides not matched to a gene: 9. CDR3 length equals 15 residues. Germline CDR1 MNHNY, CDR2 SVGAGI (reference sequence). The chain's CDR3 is CASRLTRDRANEQFF. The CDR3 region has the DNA TGTGCCAGCAGATTAACTCGGGACAGGGCCAATGAGCAGTTCTTC.

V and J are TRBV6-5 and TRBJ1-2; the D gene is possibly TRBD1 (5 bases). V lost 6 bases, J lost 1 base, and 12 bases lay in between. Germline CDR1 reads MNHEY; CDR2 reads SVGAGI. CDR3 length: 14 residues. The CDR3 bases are TGTGCCAGCAGCCGGGGGAACCTTAACTATGGCTACACCTTC. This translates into CASSRGNLNYGYTF.

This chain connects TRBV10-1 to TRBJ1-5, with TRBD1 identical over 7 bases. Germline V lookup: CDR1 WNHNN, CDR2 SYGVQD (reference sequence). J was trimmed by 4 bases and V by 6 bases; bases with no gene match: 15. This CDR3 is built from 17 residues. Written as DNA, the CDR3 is TGCGCCAGCAGGCCGGGACAGCCACCTTGGCGGAATCAGCCCCAGCATTTT. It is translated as CASRPGQPPWRNQPQHF.

The CDR3: CASSTDSTGSQPQHF. The CDR3 bases are TGTGCCAGCAGTACCGATTCGACAGGGAGCCAGCCCCAGCATTTT. This chain joins TRBV6-5 and TRBJ1-5, with 7 bases aligning to TRBD1. The CDR3 covers 15 residues. J gave up 7 bases and V 5 bases, and 11 bases lay outside the gene matches. Germline-derived CDR1 and CDR2 are MNHEY and SVGAGI.

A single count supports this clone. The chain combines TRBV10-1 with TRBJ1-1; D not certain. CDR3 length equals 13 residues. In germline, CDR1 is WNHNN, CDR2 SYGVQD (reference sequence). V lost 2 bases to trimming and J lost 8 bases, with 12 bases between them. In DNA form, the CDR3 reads TGCGCCAGCAGTGAGCATACGGCAGGCGAAGCTTTCTTT. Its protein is CASSEHTAGEAFF.

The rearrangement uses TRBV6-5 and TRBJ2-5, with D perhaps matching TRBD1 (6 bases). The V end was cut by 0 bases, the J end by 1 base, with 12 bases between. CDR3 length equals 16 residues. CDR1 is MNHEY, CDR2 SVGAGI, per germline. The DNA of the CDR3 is TGTGCCAGCAGTTACTCTTTGAACAGGGCCCAAGAGACCCAGTACTTC. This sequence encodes CASSYSLNRAQETQYF.

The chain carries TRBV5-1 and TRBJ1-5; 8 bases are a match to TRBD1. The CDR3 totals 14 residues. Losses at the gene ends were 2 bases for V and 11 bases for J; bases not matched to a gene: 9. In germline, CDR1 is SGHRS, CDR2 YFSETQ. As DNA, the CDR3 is TGCGCCAGCAGCTTCGGGACAGGCGGTAGCTCCCAGCATTTT. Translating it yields CASSFGTGGSSQHF.

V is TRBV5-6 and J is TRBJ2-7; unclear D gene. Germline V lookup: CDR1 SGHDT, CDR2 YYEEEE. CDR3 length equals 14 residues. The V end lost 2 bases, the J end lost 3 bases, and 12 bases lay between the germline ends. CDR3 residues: CASSFRSQNYEQYF. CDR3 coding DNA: TGTGCCAGCAGCTTCCGGTCTCAAAACTACGAGCAGTACTTC. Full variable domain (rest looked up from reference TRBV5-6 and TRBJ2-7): DAGVTQSPTHLIKTRGQQVTLRCSPKSGHDTVSWYQQALGQGPQFIFQYYEEEERQRGNFPDRFSGHQFPNYSSELNVNALLLGDSALYLCASSFRSQNYEQYFGPGTRLTVT.

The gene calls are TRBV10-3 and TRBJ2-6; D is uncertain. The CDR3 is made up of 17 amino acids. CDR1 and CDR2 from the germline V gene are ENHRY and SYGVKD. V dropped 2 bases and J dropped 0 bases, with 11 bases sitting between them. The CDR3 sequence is CAISETDPDSGANVLTF. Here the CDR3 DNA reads TGTGCCATCAGTGAGACAGACCCAGACTCTGGGGCCAACGTCCTGACTTTC.

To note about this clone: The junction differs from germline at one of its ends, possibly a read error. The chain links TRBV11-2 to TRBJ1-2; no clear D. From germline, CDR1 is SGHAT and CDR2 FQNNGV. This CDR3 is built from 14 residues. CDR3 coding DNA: TGTGCCAGCAGCGTAGATGCGGCTATGCATGGCTACACCTTC. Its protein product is CASSVDAAMHGYTF.

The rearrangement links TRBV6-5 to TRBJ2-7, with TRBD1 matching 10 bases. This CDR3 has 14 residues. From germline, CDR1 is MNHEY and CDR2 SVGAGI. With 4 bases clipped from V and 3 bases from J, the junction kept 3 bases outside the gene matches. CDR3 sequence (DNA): TGTGCCAGCAGTTGGGGGGACAGGGGCTACGAGCAGTACTTC. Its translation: CASSWGDRGYEQYF.

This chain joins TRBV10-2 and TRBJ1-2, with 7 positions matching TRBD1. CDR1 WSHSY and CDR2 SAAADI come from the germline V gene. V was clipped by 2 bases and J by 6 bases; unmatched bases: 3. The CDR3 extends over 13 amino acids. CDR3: CASSEPTGHGYTF. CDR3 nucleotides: TGCGCCAGCAGTGAGCCGACAGGGCATGGCTACACCTTC.

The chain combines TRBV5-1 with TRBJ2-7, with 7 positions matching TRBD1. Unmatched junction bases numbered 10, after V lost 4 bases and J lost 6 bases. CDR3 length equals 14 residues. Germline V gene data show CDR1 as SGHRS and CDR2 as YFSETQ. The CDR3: CASSPRQGTGEQYF. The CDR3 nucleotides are TGCGCCAGCAGCCCGAGACAGGGAACGGGCGAGCAGTACTTC.

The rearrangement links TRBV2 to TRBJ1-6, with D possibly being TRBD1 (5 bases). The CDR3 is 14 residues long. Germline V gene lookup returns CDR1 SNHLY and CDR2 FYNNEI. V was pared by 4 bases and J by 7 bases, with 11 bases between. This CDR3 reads CASSVTRGNSPLHF. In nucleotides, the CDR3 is TGTGCCAGCAGTGTCACCCGGGGGAATTCACCCCTCCACTTT.